This passage covers 18 T cell receptor beta chains from one sample sequenced in a study of CD8 T cells in ankylosing spondylitis. TCRdb independently ran MiXCR on the 5' RACE reads; one entry per CDR3 protein. The sample includes around 140,000 distinct CDR3 sequences, 11% of them seen just once. Sequenced: blood, either unsorted or a sorted T cell fraction (not recorded which). The receptor set was obtained from a female donor with ankylosing spondylitis or in good health (not recorded which).

This clonotype was seen a few times. This rearrangement joins TRBV3-1 to TRBJ2-7; D is unclear. The CDR3 contains 10 residues. The V gene lost 8 bases and the J gene lost 2 bases, with 4 bases spanning the gap. Germline CDR1 and CDR2: LGHDT and YNNKEL (reference sequence). The CDR3: CASGTYEQYF. For the CDR3, the DNA is TGTGCCAGCGGGACCTACGAGCAGTACTTC.

There are many counts of this clonotype. The V call is TRBV3-1, the J call TRBJ1-4; 8 bases are a match to TRBD1. V lost 4 bases and J lost 7; bases outside the gene matches: 2. CDR3 length: 13 amino acids. Germline loops: CDR1 LGHDT, CDR2 YNNKEL (reference sequence). CDR3: CASSPQGAEKLFF. CDR3 nucleotides: TGTGCCAGCAGCCCCCAGGGGGCTGAAAAACTGTTTTTT.

This rearrangement joins TRBV27 to TRBJ1-5; D perhaps matches TRBD1 (5 bases). Trimming took off 5 bases at V and 9 bases at J, with 11 bases between the two ends. Germline V lookup: CDR1 MNHEY, CDR2 SMNVEV (reference sequence). CDR3 size: 12 residues. The CDR3 is CASSQGRAPQHF. CDR3 DNA sequence: TGTGCCAGCAGTCAGGGAAGGGCGCCCCAGCATTTT.

The sample holds a few counts of this clonotype. CDR3: CSVGVPFQETQYF. CDR3 DNA sequence: TGCAGCGTTGGCGTACCTTTCCAAGAGACCCAGTACTTC. This rearrangement joins TRBV29-1 to TRBJ2-5; unclear D gene. Germline V gives CDR1 SQVTM, CDR2 ANQGSEA. The CDR3 sequence is 13 residues long. Trimming pared 4 bases from V and 1 base from J, leaving 10 bases between. The complete variable domain, with remaining parts taken from reference TRBV29-1 and TRBJ2-5, reads SAVISQKPSRDICQRGTSLTIQCQVDSQVTMMFWYRQQPGQSLTLIATANQGSEATYESGFVIDKFPISRPNLTFSTLTVSNMSPEDSSIYLCSVGVPFQETQYFGPGTRLLVL.

About this clonotype: A much more abundant neighbour one base away suggests this may be a read error. This sequence joins TRBV7-2 and TRBJ2-7; no firm D call. Germline assignment: CDR1 SGHTA and CDR2 FQGNSA. CDR3 length equals 17 residues. The CDR3 loop reads CAGSSMGNGPRYYEQYF. The CDR3 nucleotides are TGTGCCGGCAGCTCCATGGGCAACGGACCGAGATACTACGAGCAGTACTTC.

This clonotype has at least ten counts. The chain is built from TRBV28 and TRBJ1-2, with D unresolved. Germline assignment: CDR1 MDHEN and CDR2 SYDVKM. CDR3 length equals 16 residues. V was pared by 4 bases and J by 8 bases, with 23 bases between. CDR3 amino acids: CASSSGERLNGHGYTF. CDR3 DNA: TGTGCCAGCAGTTCAGGTGAAAGACTTAATGGCCACGGCTACACCTTC.

This clonotype occurred many times. This rearrangement joins TRBV12-3 or TRBV12-4 to TRBJ1-2; D possibly corresponds to TRBD1 (5 bases). With 6 bases removed from V and 0 bases from J, the gap between germline ends came to 14 bases. This CDR3 has 15 amino acids. The DNA of the CDR3 is TGTGCCAGCAGCCCCCGAGGGGCAGCTAACTATGGCTACACCTTC. Protein: CASSPRGAANYGYTF.

In its sample, this clonotype was seen many times. The V and J genes are TRBV23-1 and TRBJ2-1; D not certain. TRBV23-1 counts as an open reading frame of uncertain function. Trimming cost V 0 bases and J 8 bases, with 11 bases left between them. The CDR3 has 14 amino acids. The CDR3, as DNA: TGCGCCAGCAGTCAATCCAAGTCCGGGCATGAGCAGTTCTTC. Protein: CASSQSKSGHEQFF.

This clonotype was seen only a few times. This chain joins TRBV7-6 and TRBJ2-7, with D perhaps TRBD1 (5 bases). Trimming pared 2 bases from V and 2 bases from J, leaving 16 bases between. The CDR3 is 16 amino acids. Germline V gene lookup returns CDR1 SGHVS and CDR2 FNYEAQ. The CDR3 here is CASSLPPGHNTYEQYF. CDR3 nucleotide sequence: TGTGCCAGCAGCTTACCTCCCGGACACAATACCTACGAGCAGTACTTC.

This clonotype has at least ten counts. V usage is TRBV24-1 and J usage is TRBJ1-2, with D tentatively TRBD1 (5 bases). Germline V gene data show CDR1 as KGHDR and CDR2 as SFDVKD. Trimming stripped 5 bases from V and 6 bases from J, with 15 bases between. CDR3 length: 14 residues. Here the CDR3 reads CATSAPQGVDGYTF. The CDR3 nucleotides read TGTGCCACCAGTGCTCCCCAGGGTGTGGATGGCTACACCTTC.

Many counts were recorded for this clonotype. CDR3 region: CSARDFGQGSHEQYF. CDR3 nucleotide sequence: TGCAGTGCTAGAGATTTTGGACAGGGTTCTCACGAGCAGTACTTC. The gene calls are TRBV20-1 and TRBJ2-7; 8 positions agree with TRBD1. This CDR3 spans 15 amino acids. The germline V gene encodes CDR1 DFQATT and CDR2 SNEGSKA (reference sequence). With 0 bases clipped from V and 5 bases from J, the junction kept 9 bases outside the gene matches.

This clonotype was seen ten or more times. The rearrangement uses TRBV28 and TRBJ1-5; TRBD1 matches 8 bases. V gave up 4 bases and J gave up 4 bases; unmatched junction bases: 12. This CDR3 is 17 amino acids long. Germline V gene data show CDR1 as MDHEN and CDR2 as SYDVKM. The CDR3 nucleotides read TGTGCCAGCAGTTACCAGGGGGCCGCGGACTTTAATCAGCCCCAGCATTTT. Translated: CASSYQGAADFNQPQHF.

There are many counts of this clonotype. The chain carries TRBV29-1 and TRBJ2-7; 9 nucleotides match TRBD1. The CDR3 runs 14 residues. V trimming: 4 bases; J trimming: 2 bases; junction bases outside the gene matches: 6. The germline gives CDR1 SQVTM, CDR2 ANQGSEA. Here the CDR3 DNA reads TGCAGCGTTGTATTGGACAGGGGACCCTACGAGCAGTACTTC. Translating gives CSVVLDRGPYEQYF.

This clonotype was seen at least ten times. CDR3 sequence (DNA): TGTGCCAGCAGTGAGAGATCGGACACCGTGGTTTCACCCCTCCACTTT. This encodes CASSERSDTVVSPLHF. The chain has TRBV12-3 or TRBV12-4 and TRBJ1-6, with D perhaps TRBD1 (5 bases). The CDR3 totals 16 residues. Trimming cost V 5 bases and J 9 bases, with 20 bases left between them.

The chain links TRBV19 to TRBJ1-1; D gene ambiguous. From germline, CDR1 is LNHDA and CDR2 SQIVND (reference sequence). This CDR3 has 13 residues. V lost 5 bases and J lost 12, with 19 bases in between. Here the CDR3 DNA reads TGTGCCAGTAGTTCCCTGGGCGCCGGGGAAACTTTCTTT. Its protein product is CASSSLGAGETFF.

The chain has TRBV7-8 and TRBJ2-1; 10 bases are shared with TRBD2. The CDR3 loop spans 19 amino acids. Germline CDR1 SGHVS, CDR2 FQNEAQ. V shed 1 base, J shed 5 bases, and the junction held 14 bases outside the gene matches. The CDR3 loop reads CASSLVGGSSGSVHNEQFF. DNA for the CDR3: TGTGCCAGCAGCTTAGTGGGGGGGTCTAGCGGGAGTGTACACAATGAGCAGTTCTTC.

The chain uses TRBV5-4 and TRBJ1-2, with 8 bases aligning to TRBD1. V was clipped by 7 bases and J by 3 bases; unmatched bases: 5. The CDR3 length is 13 residues. CDR1 SGHNT and CDR2 YYREEE come from the germline V gene (reference sequence). CDR3 coding DNA: TGTGCCAGCCTGGACAGGGTTCACTATGGCTACACCTTC. Translating it yields CASLDRVHYGYTF. The full variable domain, completed using reference TRBV5-4 and TRBJ1-2, is ETGVTQSPTHLIKTRGQQVTLRCSSQSGHNTVSWYQQALGQGPQFIFQYYREEENGRGNFPPRFSGLQFPNYSSELNVNALELDDSALYLCASLDRVHYGYTFGSGTRLTVV.

This clonotype was seen many times. This chain joins TRBV5-1 and TRBJ1-1; weak D call: TRBD1 (5 bases). The V end lost 2 bases, the J end lost 0 bases, and 8 bases lay between the germline ends. The CDR3 runs to 14 residues. Germline V gene data show CDR1 as SGHRS and CDR2 as YFSETQ. The CDR3 DNA is TGCGCCAGCAGCTTCGGGGGGATGAACACTGAAGCTTTCTTT. This translates into CASSFGGMNTEAFF.